The 32 T cell receptor beta chains below were found in one sample sequenced in a study of cytomegalovirus exposure and HLA in healthy donors. The PCR was carried out with 60 Vbeta primers and 13 Jbeta primers. Repertoires were generated with immunoSEQ multiplex PCR, while TCRdb's copy carries only in-frame clones and drops some. The top ten hold more than 2.5% of the sample, which has more than 95,000 clones, more than 65% seen once. Sequenced material: PBMCs. Receptors originate from a man aged 30 to 39 in good health and CMV-seronegative.

J is TRBJ2-3 and V is TRBV6-4, with D possibly matching TRBD2 (6 bases). The V gene's germline CDR1 is MRHNA and CDR2 SNTAGT. The CDR3 loop spans 15 amino acids. Trimming took off 0 bases at V and 1 base at J, with 8 bases between the two ends. CDR3 region: CASSDSGGGTDTQYF. As DNA, the CDR3 is TGTGCCAGCAGTGACTCAGGCGGGGGCACAGATACGCAGTATTTT.

The chain has TRBV7-2 and TRBJ1-5; D is ambiguous. CDR1 is SGHTA and CDR2 is FQGNSA in the germline V gene. Trimming took off 4 bases at V and 0 bases at J, with 10 bases between the two ends. This CDR3 contains 15 residues. The CDR3 region is CASSSDNLSNQPQHF. CDR3 coding DNA: TGTGCCAGCAGCTCCGACAACCTTAGCAATCAGCCCCAGCATTTT.

Comment on this clone: An end of the junction differs from the germline gene, which may be a read error. The V call is TRBV28, the J call TRBJ1-4, with 8 bases lining up with TRBD1. Germline CDR1 is MDHEN and CDR2 is SYDVKM. This CDR3 has 15 amino acids. The CDR3 DNA reads TGTGCCAGCAGTTCGATAACAGGGGGTAATGAAAAACTGCTTTTT. This codes for CASSSITGGNEKLLF.

This clone came up a few times. The same CDR3 arises from other DNA sequences in this sample as well. The rearrangement links TRBV28 to TRBJ2-5; 11 nucleotides match TRBD2. Germline V gene lookup returns CDR1 MDHEN and CDR2 SYDVKM. The CDR3 has 13 residues. V was pared by 2 bases and J by 9 bases, with 2 bases of the junction left unmatched. The CDR3: CASSLPGLAAQYF. In DNA, the CDR3 is TGTGCCAGCAGTTTACCGGGACTAGCGGCCCAGTACTTC.

Written as DNA, the CDR3 is TGTGCCAGCAGTTACGTTTCGTCCGGGATTAACAATGAGCAGTTCTTC. It encodes CASSYVSSGINNEQFF. The V gene is TRBV6-5, the J gene TRBJ2-1; a weak D match, TRBD2 (5 bases). CDR3 length equals 16 residues. CDR1 MNHEY and CDR2 SVGAGI come from the germline V gene. V lost 2 bases and J lost 5, with 16 bases in between.

This clone was seen more than once but under ten times. The chain recombines TRBV5-6 with TRBJ2-2; no firm D call. The CDR3 sequence is 14 residues long. Trimming left V 2 bases short and J 3 bases short, with 8 bases between. CDR1 and CDR2 from the germline V gene are SGHDT and YYEEEE. The CDR3 protein is CASSFWPDTGELFF. The CDR3 coding sequence is TGTGCCAGCAGCTTTTGGCCAGACACCGGGGAGCTGTTTTTT.

For this clone: The identical CDR3 is also encoded by other nucleotide sequences in the sample. This chain links TRBV7-6 with TRBJ1-5, with a weak D call TRBD1 (5 bases). The CDR3 spans 15 residues. The V gene's germline CDR1 is SGHVS and CDR2 FNYEAQ. The V gene lost 3 bases and the J gene lost 3 bases, with 12 bases spanning the gap. The CDR3 spells CASSLAAGNNQPQHF. CDR3 DNA: TGTGCCAGCAGCTTGGCGGCAGGGAACAATCAGCCCCAGCATTTT.

The V and J genes are TRBV19 and TRBJ2-6, with 15 nucleotides matching TRBD2. CDR3 length: 20 residues. Germline V gene sequence: CDR1 LNHDA, CDR2 SQIVND (reference sequence). V lost 5 bases to trimming and J lost 1 base; unmatched junction nucleotides: 9. CDR3 sequence reads: CASSSGLAGGSLSGANVLTF. The DNA for the CDR3 is TGTGCCAGTAGTTCGGGACTAGCGGGAGGTTCTTTATCTGGGGCCAACGTCCTGACTTTC.

This clone occurred a few times. The V and J genes are TRBV5-4 and TRBJ1-2; no reliable D call. With 0 bases removed from V and 0 bases from J, the gap between germline ends came to 15 bases. This CDR3 contains 17 residues. Germline CDR1 and CDR2: SGHNT and YYREEE (reference sequence). The CDR3 spells CASSLGGGATSNYGYTF. Written as DNA, the CDR3 is TGTGCCAGCAGCTTGGGCGGCGGCGCTACCTCTAACTATGGCTACACCTTC.

The chain links TRBV11-2 to TRBJ2-1, with 9 bases lining up with TRBD1. This CDR3 contains 14 residues. The V and J ends lost 5 bases and 6 bases, in that order; junction bases with no gene match: 5. The V gene's germline CDR1 is SGHAT and CDR2 FQNNGV. The CDR3 coding sequence is TGTGCCAGCAGCCGGACAGGGGTCCTCAATGAGCAGTTCTTC. Protein product: CASSRTGVLNEQFF. Supplemented by reference TRBV11-2 and TRBJ2-1, the full variable domain reads EAGVAQSPRYKIIEKRQSVAFWCNPISGHATLYWYQQILGQGPKLLIQFQNNGVVDDSQLPKDRFSAERLKGVDSTLKIQPAKLEDSAVYLCASSRTGVLNEQFFGPGTRLTVL.

This clone appeared a few times. The genes are TRBV6-5 and TRBJ1-5; D is possibly TRBD1 (6 bases). The CDR3 sequence is 15 residues long. V was trimmed by 5 bases and J by 0 bases, leaving 11 bases between them. Germline lookup yields CDR1 MNHEY and CDR2 SVGAGI. The CDR3 DNA reads TGTGCCAGCAGTGTAAACAGGGATAGCAATCAGCCCCAGCATTTT. It yields the protein CASSVNRDSNQPQHF.

J is TRBJ1-5 and V is TRBV7-2, with 8 bases that match TRBD1. V shed 5 bases and J 5 bases; nucleotides not matched to a gene: 5. CDR1 is SGHTA and CDR2 is FQGNSA in the germline V gene. The CDR3 covers 14 residues. The DNA for the CDR3 is TGTGCCAGCAGCCCAGGACAGGGTTATCAGCCCCAGCATTTT. Residues: CASSPGQGYQPQHF.

This clone has more than one count but fewer than ten. The rearrangement links TRBV6-5 to TRBJ2-2; a possible D gene is TRBD2 (7 bases). This CDR3 comprises 13 residues. The V and J ends lost 7 bases and 9 bases respectively, with 15 bases between them. Germline CDR1 is MNHEY and CDR2 is SVGAGI. Written as DNA, the CDR3 is TGTGCCAGCACCCCAAGGGGGGGGCGGGAGCTGTTTTTT. Its translation is CASTPRGGRELFF.

The chain employs TRBV28 and TRBJ2-7, with a possible D match to TRBD1 (5 bases). Germline V lookup: CDR1 MDHEN, CDR2 SYDVKM. V was shortened by 1 base and J by 3 bases, with 10 bases between the two germline ends. This CDR3 region has 14 residues. The CDR3 nucleotides are TGTGCCAGCAGTTTATTACAGGAATTCTACGAGCAGTACTTC. Translated: CASSLLQEFYEQYF.

The chain links TRBV30 to TRBJ1-6; TRBD1 might be the D (5 bases). The V end lost 0 bases, the J end lost 7 bases, and 13 bases lay between the germline ends. CDR3 length: 15 residues. CDR1 is GTSNPN, CDR2 SVGIG, per germline (reference sequence). The CDR3 reads CAWSVGSRGNSPLHF. CDR3 bases: TGTGCCTGGAGTGTAGGCTCTCGGGGGAATTCACCCCTCCACTTT.

This clone was recorded a few times. V is TRBV28 and J is TRBJ2-3; 13 positions match TRBD2. This CDR3 region has 16 residues. Unmatched junction bases numbered 7, after V lost 5 bases and J lost 5 bases. Germline CDR1 and CDR2: MDHEN and SYDVKM. The CDR3 DNA follows: TGTGCCAGCAGTCCACCGGGACTAGCGGGAAGAGATACGCAGTATTTT. It is translated as CASSPPGLAGRDTQYF. Drawing the rest from reference TRBV28 and TRBJ2-3, the complete variable domain is DVKVTQSSRYLVKRTGEKVFLECVQDMDHENMFWYRQDPGLGLRLIYFSYDVKMKEKGDIPEGYSVSREKKERFSLILESASTNQTSMYLCASSPPGLAGRDTQYFGPGTRLTVL.

This chain uses TRBV18 with TRBJ2-7; no clear D gene. Germline V CDR1 and CDR2: KGHSH, LQKENI. V lost 2 bases and J lost 10, with 18 bases in between. This CDR3 has 14 amino acids. The DNA for the CDR3 is TGTGCCAGCTCACCAGCCAAAGCGTCTAACGGACAGTACTTC. It specifies CASSPAKASNGQYF.

J is TRBJ1-1 and V is TRBV19; 8 bases line up with TRBD1. The CDR3 sequence is 14 residues long. The V segment lost 3 bases and the J segment 6 bases; nucleotides outside the gene matches: 6. CDR1 and CDR2 (germline): LNHDA, SQIVND (reference sequence). The CDR3 reads CASSMVQGAAEAFF. The CDR3 nucleotides are TGTGCCAGTAGTATGGTTCAGGGGGCCGCTGAAGCTTTCTTT.

This chain links TRBV4-3 with TRBJ2-1; 11 positions agree with TRBD2. V gave up 3 bases and J gave up 4 bases; unmatched junction bases: 2. The germline V gene has CDR1 LGHNA and CDR2 YSLEER. The CDR3 loop spans 15 amino acids. The CDR3 reads CASSHRTSGYNEQFF. CDR3 bases: TGCGCCAGCAGCCATAGGACTAGCGGGTACAATGAGCAGTTCTTC.

The chain joins TRBV7-2 to TRBJ1-2, with 9 positions matching TRBD1. V was clipped by 5 bases and J by 8 bases; unmatched bases: 12. Looked up from germline, CDR1 is SGHTA and CDR2 is FQGNSA. This CDR3 spans 15 amino acids. CDR3: CASSARQGVFGGYTF. CDR3 in DNA: TGTGCCAGCAGCGCCCGACAGGGGGTTTTTGGGGGCTACACCTTC.

This chain uses TRBV6-6 with TRBJ1-1; D remains ambiguous. V dropped 2 bases and J dropped 2 bases, with 9 bases sitting between them. There are 14 residues in the CDR3. In germline, CDR1 is MNHNY, CDR2 SVGAGI (reference sequence). The CDR3 loop is CASSYVGGNTEAFF. CDR3 bases: TGTGCCAGCAGTTACGTTGGAGGAAACACTGAAGCTTTCTTT.

This clone was detected once. This sequence joins TRBV12-5 and TRBJ2-1; 14 bases align to TRBD2. Germline CDR1 LGHNT, CDR2 FRNRAP. V was clipped by 2 bases and J by 6 bases; unmatched bases: 3. The CDR3 covers 16 residues. The CDR3 loop reads CASGLSGTSGSNEQFF. CDR3 DNA: TGTGCTAGTGGTTTGTCCGGGACTAGCGGGAGCAATGAGCAGTTCTTC.

This chain connects TRBV11-3 to TRBJ2-7, with D tentatively TRBD1 (5 bases). Trimming shortened V by 5 bases and J by 4 bases, and 12 bases separated the two germline ends. Germline CDR1 and CDR2: SGHNT and YENEEA. The CDR3 extends over 13 amino acids. This chain's CDR3 is CASSPSQGYEQYF. The CDR3 coding sequence is TGTGCCAGCAGCCCAAGTCAGGGATACGAGCAGTACTTC.

There are a few counts of this clone. The chain links TRBV19 to TRBJ1-5; 7 bases fit TRBD1. CDR1 and CDR2 from the germline V gene are LNHDA and SQIVND (reference sequence). The CDR3 has 16 amino acids. V lost 5 bases, J lost 2 bases, and 9 bases stayed unmatched. Written as DNA, the CDR3 is TGTGCCAGTAGTCCCGGAGGGCAGGGGGGCAATCAGCCCCAGCATTTT. This gives the protein CASSPGGQGGNQPQHF.

This chain joins TRBV11-2 and TRBJ2-7, with D unresolved. The V gene's germline CDR1 is SGHAT and CDR2 FQNNGV. V was trimmed by 2 bases and J by 0 bases, leaving 14 bases between them. This CDR3 region has 16 residues. In nucleotides, the CDR3 is TGTGCCAGCAGCTTACTCCTAACCTATCCCTCCTACGAGCAGTACTTC. Protein sequence: CASSLLLTYPSYEQYF.

The chain couples TRBV28 to TRBJ1-4, with 7 positions matching TRBD1. J was trimmed by 7 bases and V by 4 bases; bases with no gene match: 9. CDR3 length: 15 amino acids. CDR1 is MDHEN and CDR2 is SYDVKM in the germline V gene. CDR3: CASSSSTGHIEKLFF. The DNA for the CDR3 is TGTGCCAGCAGTTCGTCGACAGGGCACATTGAAAAACTGTTTTTT.

This rearrangement joins TRBV11-3 to TRBJ2-1; tentatively, D is TRBD2 (6 bases). This CDR3 spans 15 amino acids. Between the trimmed V and J ends, which lost 4 bases and 9 bases, there was a span of 19 bases. Per germline, CDR1 SGHNT and CDR2 YENEEA. CDR3 DNA: TGTGCCAGCAGCTCCGGGACTTCACGTTCCGGTGAGCAGTTCTTC. Amino acid sequence: CASSSGTSRSGEQFF. Looking up the rest from reference TRBV11-3 and TRBJ2-1 gives the full variable domain: EAGVVQSPRYKIIEKKQPVAFWCNPISGHNTLYWYLQNLGQGPELLIRYENEEAVDDSQLPKDRFSAERLKGVDSTLKIQPAELGDSAVYLCASSSGTSRSGEQFFGPGTRLTVL.

This chain joins TRBV7-9 and TRBJ2-7; 10 bases fit TRBD2. V lost 2 bases to trimming and J lost 5 bases; unmatched junction nucleotides: 3. The CDR3 has 14 residues. The germline V gene has CDR1 SEHNR and CDR2 FQNEAQ (reference sequence). CDR3 amino acids: CASSLTSGRDEQYF. In nucleotides, the CDR3 is TGTGCCAGCAGCTTAACCAGCGGGAGGGACGAGCAGTACTTC.

V usage is TRBV9 and J usage is TRBJ1-4; D is unclear. The germline V gene encodes CDR1 SGDLS and CDR2 YYNGEE. The germline V and J ends were trimmed by 7 bases and 7 bases, with 11 bases remaining between them. The CDR3 sequence is 12 residues long. CDR3 nucleotides: TGTGCCAGCGGAGATCGAAGTGAAAAACTGTTTTTT. The encoded protein is CASGDRSEKLFF.

This sequence joins TRBV7-2 and TRBJ2-3; weak D call: TRBD2 (5 bases). The CDR3 runs to 15 residues. Germline CDR1 SGHTA, CDR2 FQGNSA. Between the trimmed V and J ends, which lost 5 bases and 0 bases, there was a span of 12 bases. CDR3 bases: TGTGCCAGCAGCCCCCAAGCGGCTAGCACAGATACGCAGTATTTT. Its protein product is CASSPQAASTDTQYF.

This clone has just a few counts. The chain employs TRBV7-2 and TRBJ2-7; 10 bases fit TRBD2. The length of the CDR3 is 16 residues. In germline, CDR1 is SGHTA, CDR2 FQGNSA. The J segment lost 0 bases and the V segment lost 8 bases, leaving 10 bases of the junction unmatched. The CDR3 DNA reads as TGTGCCAGCCGCGCTCCCACTAGCGGGGCCTCCTACGAGCAGTACTTC. This gives the protein CASRAPTSGASYEQYF.

V and J are TRBV5-4 and TRBJ1-1, with D maybe TRBD1 (5 bases). V was clipped by 5 bases and J by 1 base, with 15 bases between them. Germline V gene lookup returns CDR1 SGHNT and CDR2 YYREEE (reference sequence). This CDR3 spans 15 amino acids. CDR3 region: CASRTDSGRNTEAFF. The DNA for the CDR3 is TGTGCCAGCAGGACCGACAGCGGGAGGAACACTGAAGCTTTCTTT.